The 2 T cell receptor beta chains below were found in one sample sequenced in a study of response to subunit inactivated influenza vaccine. TCRdb reprocessed the RT-PCR reads with MiXCR, giving one entry per CDR3 protein. This sample carries some 520,000 distinct CDR3 sequences, 15% to 20% of them seen once, and the ten largest clones take 2.5% to 3.5%. Sequenced here: CD4+ T cells sorted from PBMCs, sampled about 24 months after vaccination. These receptors originate from a man between 50 and 75 years old who received an inactivated influenza vaccine.

This clonotype was recorded at least ten times. This rearrangement joins TRBV29-1 to TRBJ2-5, with unresolved D. This CDR3 is built from 12 residues. The V and J ends lost 4 bases and 0 bases respectively, with 6 bases between them. Germline V gives CDR1 SQVTM, CDR2 ANQGSEA. CDR3 amino acids: CSVVGYQETQYF. CDR3 nucleotide sequence: TGCAGCGTTGTGGGGTACCAAGAGACCCAGTACTTC.

The V and J genes are TRBV24-1 and TRBJ2-5; the D is unclear. V gave up 4 bases and J gave up 5 bases, with 13 bases separating them. Germline V gives CDR1 KGHDR, CDR2 SFDVKD. The CDR3 runs to 14 residues. CDR3 region: CATSDGRWTETQYF. The CDR3 region has the DNA TGTGCCACCAGTGACGGCCGGTGGACGGAGACCCAGTACTTC.